This entry features one TCR beta chain sequence. The sample originates from a study of blood T cell repertoires in COVID-19. Study context: Samples representing acute and convalescent COVID-19 were sourced from the United States, Italy and Spain.

As handled by the study authors: Reference gene primer amplification yielded estimated nucleated cell counts. Only in-frame clones appear in the TCRdb table, and some are missing; sequencing was by immunoSEQ multiplex PCR. D and trimming come from the DNA, and the V and J calls and clone size come from that table. Of roughly 180,000 clones in the sample, roughly three quarters were seen once. Seattle cases were enrolled at active infection and followed longitudinally. The sequencing input was peripheral blood. This TCR was sampled from a woman older than 75 with COVID-19, enrolled during active disease.

The CDR3 loop is CASSFASGADTEAFF. CDR3 DNA sequence: TGTGCCAGCAGTTTTGCCAGCGGGGCGGACACTGAAGCTTTCTTT. The gene calls are TRBV27 and TRBJ1-1, with a tentative D call TRBD1 (5 bases). There are 15 residues in the CDR3. Per the germline V gene, CDR1 is MNHEY and CDR2 is SMNVEV (reference sequence). Between the trimmed V and J ends, which lost 3 bases and 3 bases, there was a span of 14 bases.